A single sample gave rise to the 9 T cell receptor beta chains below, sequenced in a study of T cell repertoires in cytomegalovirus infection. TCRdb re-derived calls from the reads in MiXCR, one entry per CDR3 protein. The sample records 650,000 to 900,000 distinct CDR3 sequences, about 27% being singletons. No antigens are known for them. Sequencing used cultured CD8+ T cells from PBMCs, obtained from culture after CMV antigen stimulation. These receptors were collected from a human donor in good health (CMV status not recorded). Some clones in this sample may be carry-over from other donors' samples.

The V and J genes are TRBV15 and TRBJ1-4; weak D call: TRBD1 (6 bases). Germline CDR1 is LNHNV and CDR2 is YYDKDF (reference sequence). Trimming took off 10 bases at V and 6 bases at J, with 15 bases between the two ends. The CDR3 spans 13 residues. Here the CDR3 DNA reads TGTGCCATCCCCTCGGGGGGCGATGAAAAACTGTTTTTT. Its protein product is CAIPSGGDEKLFF.

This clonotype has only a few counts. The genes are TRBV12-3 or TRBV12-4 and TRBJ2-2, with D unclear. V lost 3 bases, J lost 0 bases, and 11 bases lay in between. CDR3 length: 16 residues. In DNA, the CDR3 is TGTGCCAGCAGTTTCCCCGGCAGGACGAACACCGGGGAGCTGTTTTTT. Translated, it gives CASSFPGRTNTGELFF.

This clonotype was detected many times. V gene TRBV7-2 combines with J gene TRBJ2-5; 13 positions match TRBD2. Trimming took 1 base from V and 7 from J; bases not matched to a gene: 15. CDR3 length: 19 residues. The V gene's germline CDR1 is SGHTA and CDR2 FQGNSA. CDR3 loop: CASSLGGTSGVVFRGTQYF. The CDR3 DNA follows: TGTGCCAGCAGCTTAGGTGGGACTAGCGGGGTAGTCTTTCGAGGGACCCAGTACTTC.

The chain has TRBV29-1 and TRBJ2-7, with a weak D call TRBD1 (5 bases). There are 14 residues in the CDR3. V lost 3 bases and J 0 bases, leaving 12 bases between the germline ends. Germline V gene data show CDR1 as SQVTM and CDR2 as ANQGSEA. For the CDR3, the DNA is TGCAGCGTTGAGGTAGGGGATAGCTCCTACGAGCAGTACTTC. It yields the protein CSVEVGDSSYEQYF.

The CDR3 coding sequence is TGTGCCAGCATAGGGCCTCCAGAGACCCAGTACTTC. This codes for CASIGPPETQYF. The chain has TRBV2 and TRBJ2-5; D remains ambiguous. V gave up 7 bases and J gave up 4 bases, with 10 bases separating them. There are 12 residues in the CDR3. Looked up from germline, CDR1 is SNHLY and CDR2 is FYNNEI.

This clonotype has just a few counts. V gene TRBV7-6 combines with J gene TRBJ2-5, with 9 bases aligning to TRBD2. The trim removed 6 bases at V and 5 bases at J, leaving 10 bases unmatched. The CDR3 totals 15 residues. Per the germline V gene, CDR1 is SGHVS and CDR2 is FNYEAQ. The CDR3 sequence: CASRTTSGHRETQYF. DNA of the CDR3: TGTGCCAGCAGGACGACTAGCGGACACAGGGAGACCCAGTACTTC.

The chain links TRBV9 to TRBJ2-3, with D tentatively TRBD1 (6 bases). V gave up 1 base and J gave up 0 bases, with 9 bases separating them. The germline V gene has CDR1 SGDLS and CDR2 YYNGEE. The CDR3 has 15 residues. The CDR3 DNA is TGTGCCAGCAGCGTACATACAGGGAGCACAGATACGCAGTATTTT. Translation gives CASSVHTGSTDTQYF. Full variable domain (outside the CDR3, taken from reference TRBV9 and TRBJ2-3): DSGVTQTPKHLITATGQRVTLRCSPRSGDLSVYWYQQSLDQGLQFLIQYYNGEERAKGNILERFSAQQFPDLHSELNLSSLELGDSALYFCASSVHTGSTDTQYFGPGTRLTVL.

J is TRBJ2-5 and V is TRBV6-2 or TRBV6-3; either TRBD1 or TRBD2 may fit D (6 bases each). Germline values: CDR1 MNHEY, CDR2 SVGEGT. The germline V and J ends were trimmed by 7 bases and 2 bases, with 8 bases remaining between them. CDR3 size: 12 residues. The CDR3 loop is CASKGGQETQYF. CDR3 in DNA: TGTGCCAGCAAGGGGGGACAAGAGACCCAGTACTTC.

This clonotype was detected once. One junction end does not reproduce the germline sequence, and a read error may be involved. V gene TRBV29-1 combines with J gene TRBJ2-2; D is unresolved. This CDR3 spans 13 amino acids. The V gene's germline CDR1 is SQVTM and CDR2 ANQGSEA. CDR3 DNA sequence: TGCAGCATTGATCGACAGAACACCGGGGAGCTGTTTTTT. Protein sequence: CSIDRQNTGELFF.